In this sample, the clone carrying this T cell receptor (beta chain) turned up many times. The data belong to a study of regulatory T cells in long-lasting Graves disease. From germline, CDR1 is SGHAT and CDR2 FQNNGV. Trimming shortened V by 8 bases and J by 3 bases, and 14 bases separated the two germline ends. The CDR3 loop spans 13 amino acids. TCR beta libraries were built with iRepertoire HTBI primers and Arm-PCR of CDR3 regions. TCRdb analysed the multiplex PCR reads with MiXCR anew, one entry per CDR3 protein. Of roughly 500,000 distinct CDR3 sequences in the sample, 11% to 15% were seen once. Sample time point: newly diagnosed GD, antithyroid drugs for less than 3 months. Construction of the TCR library relied on RNA isolated from PBMCs. The same data also contributed to another study, on T cells in Graves' hyperthyroidism and ophthalmopathy. Per that paper: The majority of expanded thyroid clonotypes above 0.001 also appeared in blood. Model output signaled ophthalmopathy a median 6.5 months ahead of onset.

Specimen: peripheral blood mononuclear cells (PBMCs), collected at new diagnosis, from a patient treated with antithyroid drugs. This chain joins TRBV11-2 and TRBJ2-7, with D possibly called TRBD1 or TRBD2 (5 bases each). The origin of this receptor is a woman in her 50s with Graves disease. The CDR3: CASAIPGLYEQYF. The DNA for the CDR3 is TGTGCCAGCGCGATCCCGGGGCTCTACGAGCAGTACTTC.